This TCR beta chain is from a study of identical twins. Broader study findings: Whereas memory repertoires showed no such difference, abundant cord blood beta clonotypes carried fewer insertions. Zero-insertion analyses could be partly confounded by invariant MAIT and iNKT cells. These conclusions were based on statistical analysis (cross-sectional, not following the same donors).

This CDR3 comprises 14 residues. V gave up 2 bases and J gave up 10 bases, with 15 bases separating them. Germline V gives CDR1 SGHNT, CDR2 YYREEE (reference sequence). This clonotype was seen ten or more times. Its antigen is currently unknown. Addition of a universal primer site occurred through template switching, and cDNA carried unique molecular identifiers. TCRdb recomputed calls from the 5' RACE reads with MiXCR, one row per CDR3 protein. This repertoire shows 350,000 to 600,000 distinct CDR3 sequences, more than 13% found once; its top ten account for about 0.52%. These same data were also listed under a study on yellow fever vaccine responses in identical twins.

This clonotype was obtained from a woman younger than 30 in good health. The chain uses TRBV5-4 and TRBJ1-4; tentatively, D is TRBD1 (5 bases). Sequenced input: CD4+ T cells sorted from blood. This CDR3 reads CASSLNPGAAKLFF. Here the CDR3 DNA reads TGTGCCAGCAGCTTAAACCCTGGGGCCGCAAAACTGTTTTTT.